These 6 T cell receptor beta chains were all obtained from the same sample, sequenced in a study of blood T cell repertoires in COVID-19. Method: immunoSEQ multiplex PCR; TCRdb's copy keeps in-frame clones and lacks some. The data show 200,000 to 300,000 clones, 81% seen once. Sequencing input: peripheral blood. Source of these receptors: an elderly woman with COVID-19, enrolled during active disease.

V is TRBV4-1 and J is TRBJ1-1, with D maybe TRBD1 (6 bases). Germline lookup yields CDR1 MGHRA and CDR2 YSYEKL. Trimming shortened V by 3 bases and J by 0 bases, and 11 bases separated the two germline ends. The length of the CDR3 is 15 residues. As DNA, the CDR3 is TGCGCCAGCAGCCAGGTTGACAGGATGAACACTGAAGCTTTCTTT. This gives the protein CASSQVDRMNTEAFF.

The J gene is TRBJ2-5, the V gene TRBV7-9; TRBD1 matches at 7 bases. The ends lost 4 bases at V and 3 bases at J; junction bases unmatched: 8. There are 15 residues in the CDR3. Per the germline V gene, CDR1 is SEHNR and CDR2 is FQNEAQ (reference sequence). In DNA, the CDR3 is TGTGCCAGCAGCTCTTGGGACAGAATAGAAGAGACCCAGTACTTC. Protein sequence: CASSSWDRIEETQYF.

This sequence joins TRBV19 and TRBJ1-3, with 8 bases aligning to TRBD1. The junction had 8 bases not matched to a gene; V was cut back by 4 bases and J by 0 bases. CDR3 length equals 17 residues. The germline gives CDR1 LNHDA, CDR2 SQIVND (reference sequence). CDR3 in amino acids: CASSRTGTGLSGNTIYF. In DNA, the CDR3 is TGTGCCAGTAGTAGAACCGGGACAGGACTCTCTGGAAACACCATATATTTT.

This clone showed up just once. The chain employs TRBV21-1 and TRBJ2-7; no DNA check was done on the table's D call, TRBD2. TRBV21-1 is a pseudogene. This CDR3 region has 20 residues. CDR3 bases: TGTGCCAGCAGCAAGGGAACTCCGGGACTAGCGGGAGGGTTCGCCCACGAGCAGTACTTC. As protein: CASSKGTPGLAGGFAHEQYF.

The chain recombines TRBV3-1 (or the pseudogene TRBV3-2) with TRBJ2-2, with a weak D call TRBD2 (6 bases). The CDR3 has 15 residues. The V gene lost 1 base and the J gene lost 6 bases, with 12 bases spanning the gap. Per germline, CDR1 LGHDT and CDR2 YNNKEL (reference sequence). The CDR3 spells CASSQGGTGAGELFF. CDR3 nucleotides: TGTGCCAGCAGCCAAGGGGGGACGGGGGCCGGGGAGCTGTTTTTT.

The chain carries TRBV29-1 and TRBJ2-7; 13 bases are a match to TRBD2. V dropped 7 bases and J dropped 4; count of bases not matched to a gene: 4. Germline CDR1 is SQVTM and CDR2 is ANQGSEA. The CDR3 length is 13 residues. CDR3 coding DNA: TGCAGCGCCCGGACTAGCGGGAGTTACGAGCAGTACTTC. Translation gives CSARTSGSYEQYF.